These 12 T cell receptor beta chains were sequenced from one sample in a study of blood T cells in healthy people across ages. PCR was performed a second time for roughly 6 to 12 cycles using a sample-barcoded 5' primer and a J-beta primer mix. TCRdb passed the 5' RACE reads through MiXCR, listing each CDR3 protein once. This table holds 850,000 to 1,000,000 distinct CDR3 sequences, around 49% found once. Sequences were obtained from blood. The source is a young man in good health.

The J gene is TRBJ2-5, the V gene TRBV5-6, with a possible D match to TRBD2 (6 bases). The J call could be wrong; TRBJ2-7 is a better fit for the DNA end. CDR3 size: 13 residues. Germline V gene data show CDR1 as SGHDT and CDR2 as YYEEEE. The CDR3 DNA is TGTGCCAGCAGCCCGACTAGTCGTTACGAGCAGTACTTC. It translates to CASSPTSRYEQYF.

The chain carries TRBV6-5 and TRBJ2-7, with 7 bases aligning to TRBD1. The CDR3 covers 15 residues. J gave up 4 bases and V 4 bases, and 10 bases lay outside the gene matches. CDR1 and CDR2 (germline): MNHEY, SVGAGI. CDR3 nucleotide sequence: TGTGCCAGCAGTTCCCCTAGGGACAGCTTATACGAGCAGTACTTC. It yields the protein CASSSPRDSLYEQYF.

J is TRBJ2-7 and V is TRBV10-3; D possibly corresponds to TRBD2 (5 bases). The ends were cut back, 2 bases at V and 6 bases at J, with 8 bases in the middle. This CDR3 has 12 residues. Germline V CDR1 and CDR2: ENHRY, SYGVKD. The DNA for the CDR3 is TGTGCCATCAGTGAGGAGGGCTGCGAGCAGTACTTC. It translates to CAISEEGCEQYF.

The rearrangement joins TRBV11-2 to TRBJ2-5, with 12 bases fitting TRBD2. The CDR3 runs 16 residues. Germline CDR1 is SGHAT and CDR2 is FQNNGV. Trimming cost V 4 bases and J 4 bases; bases outside gene matches: 7. Here the CDR3 reads CASSSTSGSHPETQYF. CDR3 nucleotides: TGTGCCAGCAGCTCGACTAGCGGGAGTCATCCAGAGACCCAGTACTTC.

Details on this clonotype: This may come from a read error, since a much larger clone is one base off. The chain recombines TRBV5-1 with TRBJ2-7; no clear D gene. This CDR3 region has 13 residues. The germline V gene encodes CDR1 SGHRS and CDR2 YFSETQ. V was clipped by 0 bases and J by 1 base, with 5 bases between them. The CDR3, as DNA: TGCGCCAGCAGCTTGGACAAGTCCTACGAGCAGTACTTC. Translation gives CASSLDKSYEQYF.

The CDR3 loop is CSASPCVGTDTQYF. The DNA for the CDR3 is TGCAGTGCTAGCCCGTGCGTGGGCACAGATACGCAGTATTTT. The chain joins TRBV20-1 to TRBJ2-3; no definite D call. Trimming stripped 3 bases from V and 1 base from J, with 11 bases between. The CDR3 contains 14 residues. Germline loops: CDR1 DFQATT, CDR2 SNEGSKA (reference sequence).

A word on this clonotype: A junction end diverges from the germline sequence, so it may reflect a read error. The rearrangement joins TRBV5-5 to TRBJ1-3; TRBD1 agrees at 7 bases. The CDR3 loop spans 17 amino acids. Germline V gene sequence: CDR1 SGHKS, CDR2 YYEKEE (reference sequence). Written as DNA, the CDR3 is TGTGCCAGCAGCCAGGACAGGCCTGGGCACTCTCGAAACACCATATATTTT. Encoded protein: CASSQDRPGHSRNTIYF.

This chain joins TRBV6-1 and TRBJ2-4, with TRBD2 as a possible D gene (6 bases). Germline values: CDR1 MNHNS, CDR2 SASEGT. The CDR3 consists of 19 residues. Trimming took 1 base from V and 0 from J, leaving 19 bases between them. The CDR3 coding sequence is TGTGCCAGCAGTGAAGGCTGGCGGGGCTCCGATCTAGCCAAAAACATTCAGTACTTC. It translates to CASSEGWRGSDLAKNIQYF.

The chain carries TRBV18 and TRBJ1-1, with D hard to call. Looked up from germline, CDR1 is KGHSH and CDR2 is LQKENI. With 3 bases removed from V and 0 bases from J, the gap between germline ends came to 14 bases. The CDR3 contains 16 residues. CDR3 sequence reads: CASSPVQGALNTEAFF. For the CDR3, the DNA is TGTGCCAGCTCACCGGTCCAAGGAGCCCTGAACACTGAAGCTTTCTTT.

The chain joins TRBV28 to TRBJ2-7; D is unresolved. Trimming took 2 bases from V and 0 from J, leaving 11 bases between them. Looked up from germline, CDR1 is MDHEN and CDR2 is SYDVKM. The CDR3 covers 15 residues. For the CDR3, the DNA is TGTGCCAGCAGTTTAGACCTCATAAGCTCCTACGAGCAGTACTTC. It specifies CASSLDLISSYEQYF.

V is TRBV20-1 and J is TRBJ1-2; D not certain. Germline V gives CDR1 DFQATT, CDR2 SNEGSKA (reference sequence). V was shortened by 3 bases and J by 10 bases, with 15 bases between the two germline ends. The CDR3 length is 12 residues. The CDR3 sequence: CSASEGRPAYTF. The CDR3 DNA reads TGCAGTGCTAGCGAGGGCCGGCCGGCCTACACCTTC.

The J gene is TRBJ2-7, the V gene TRBV5-1; D not certain. Germline CDR1 is SGHRS and CDR2 is YFSETQ. V dropped 2 bases and J dropped 3 bases, with 12 bases sitting between them. There are 14 residues in the CDR3. CDR3 coding DNA: TGCGCCAGCAGCTTTAGCCAGTCCAGCTACGAGCAGTACTTC. Translation: CASSFSQSSYEQYF.